Many counts were recorded for the clone carrying this T cell receptor beta chain. The data are from a study of T cells in Graves' hyperthyroidism and ophthalmopathy. From RNA transcripts, TCR beta CDR3 regions were amplified. With the HTBI primer set, the TCR CDR3 went through a first round of RT-PCR. TCRdb processed the multiplex PCR reads anew with MiXCR; each CDR3 protein has one entry. The sample lists some 500,000 distinct CDR3 sequences; around 22% were seen once. From germline, CDR1 is MGHRA and CDR2 YSYEKL. The V and J ends lost 0 bases and 1 base respectively, with 3 bases between them. The CDR3 contains 13 residues.

Sequenced sample: blood. This receptor was taken from a woman in her thirties with Graves' ophthalmopathy. The chain has TRBV4-1 and TRBJ1-1; D unresolved. DNA of the CDR3: TGCGCCAGCAGCCAAGAGACGAACACTGAAGCTTTCTTT. This encodes CASSQETNTEAFF.